This T cell receptor (beta chain) was found in a study of regulatory T cells in long-lasting Graves disease. Study-wide points: TCR diversity was lower in persistent Graves' patients than in newly diagnosed ones. Only a small sample size was used, which may have cut accuracy.

The CDR3 is 14 amino acids. Germline V gives CDR1 DFQATT, CDR2 SNEGSKA (reference sequence). Between the trimmed V and J ends, which lost 4 bases and 5 bases, there was a span of 17 bases. Turning to this clonotype: Its antigen is as yet unknown.

Assembly of TCR beta libraries relied on iRepertoire HTBI primers together with Arm-PCR of CDR3 regions. TCRdb reprocessed the multiplex PCR reads via MiXCR and lists one record per CDR3 protein. This sample has 650,000 to 850,000 distinct CDR3 sequences, with around 32% found just once. Time point of the sample: persistent/refractory GD, antithyroid drugs over 5 years with positive TRAb. RNA from PBMCs was the source of the TCR library. The clonotype comes from a female donor with Graves disease. Sequenced material: peripheral blood mononuclear cells (PBMCs), taken when the disease was refractory, from a patient treated with antithyroid drugs. The chain couples TRBV20-1 to TRBJ1-2; the D gene is possibly TRBD1 (5 bases). The CDR3 sequence: CSAKVTGPHYGYTF. The CDR3 nucleotides are TGCAGTGCTAAAGTAACGGGACCCCATTATGGCTACACCTTC.